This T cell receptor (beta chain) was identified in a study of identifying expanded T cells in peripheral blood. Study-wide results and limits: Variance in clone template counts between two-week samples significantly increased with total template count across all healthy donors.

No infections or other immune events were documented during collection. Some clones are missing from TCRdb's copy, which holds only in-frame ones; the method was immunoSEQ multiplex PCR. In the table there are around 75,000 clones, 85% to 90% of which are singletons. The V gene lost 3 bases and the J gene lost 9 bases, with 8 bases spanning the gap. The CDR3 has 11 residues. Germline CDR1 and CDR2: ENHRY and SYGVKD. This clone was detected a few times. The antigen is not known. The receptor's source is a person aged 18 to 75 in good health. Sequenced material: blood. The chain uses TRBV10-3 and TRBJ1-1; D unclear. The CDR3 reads CAISDGSKAFF. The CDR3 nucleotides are TGTGCCATCAGTGATGGGTCCAAAGCTTTCTTT.